This T cell receptor beta chain was profiled in a study of blood T cell repertoires in COVID-19. In the study overall: Collection of acute and convalescent COVID-19 samples took place in the United States, Italy and Spain. Sample material is recorded as cDNA or gDNA derived from T cells, B-cell-depleted T cells, or PBMCs.

Repertoires were generated with immunoSEQ multiplex PCR, while TCRdb's copy carries only in-frame clones and drops some. Of about 250,000 clones in the sample, approximately 83% were seen once. Enrolled through a virtual design, the participants were between about 18 and 100 years of age and came from some 25 US areas. People in the exposed group encountered a COVID-19 case within 2 weeks before entering the study. The CDR3 extends over 15 amino acids. The sequenced sample consisted of PBMCs or T cells enriched from blood (not recorded which). This chain uses TRBV21-1 with TRBJ2-1; TRBD2, the D gene given by the table, was not confirmed from the DNA. TRBV21-1 is annotated as a pseudogene. This sequence originates from a woman in her thirties or forties who had been exposed to COVID-19. CDR3 protein: CASSRRAGGRNEQFF. The CDR3 region has the DNA TGTGCCAGCAGCAGGCGAGCGGGGGGGCGCAATGAGCAGTTCTTC.